What follows is one TCR beta chain and its context. The specificity of this receptor is unknown. No much larger clone is present one base from it, and per-base qualities are unavailable. Library preparation was by RT-PCR. These reads were obtained on an Illumina HiSeq 2500. TCRdb trimmed the raw reads at Q25, called clones with MiXCR and kept productive beta chains. For every CDR3 protein sequence, its rows merge into one entry that carries the most common genes and DNA. The sample table shows some 850,000 distinct CDR3 sequences, and less than 20% are seen once. Roughly 11% of the sample belongs to the ten largest clones. The data belong to a study of response to subunit inactivated influenza vaccine (dated by TCRdb to 2017 to 2018). With regard to the full study: Deep quantitative profiling of the T cell receptor repertoire was used in the study to follow responses to a trivalent subunit inactivated influenza vaccine. What the authors observed across the whole study: The authors proposed that each seasonal influenza vaccination may bring in only a limited number of new T cells.

Relative to germline, V is 1 base shorter and J is 0 bases shorter, with 10 bases between their ends. From the germline V gene, CDR1 is SGHVS and CDR2 is FQNEAQ. The CDR3 runs 16 amino acids, cysteine and phenylalanine included. Left in the record is the CDR3 DNA by itself, 48 bases read in frame from the first base. The receptor was isolated from a man aged 50-59 years who received an inactivated influenza vaccine. Donor details come from another sample of the same person, matched by shared clones. The sample here was PBMCs from blood, taken more than 4 days after vaccination. The rearranged segments are TRBV7-8 and TRBJ2-4; TRBD1 might be the D gene, on 5 matching bases. DNA sequence: TGTGCCAGCAGCTTAGTTTTCACAGGAGCCAAAAACATTCAGTACTTC. Its amino acids are CASSLVFTGAKNIQYF.